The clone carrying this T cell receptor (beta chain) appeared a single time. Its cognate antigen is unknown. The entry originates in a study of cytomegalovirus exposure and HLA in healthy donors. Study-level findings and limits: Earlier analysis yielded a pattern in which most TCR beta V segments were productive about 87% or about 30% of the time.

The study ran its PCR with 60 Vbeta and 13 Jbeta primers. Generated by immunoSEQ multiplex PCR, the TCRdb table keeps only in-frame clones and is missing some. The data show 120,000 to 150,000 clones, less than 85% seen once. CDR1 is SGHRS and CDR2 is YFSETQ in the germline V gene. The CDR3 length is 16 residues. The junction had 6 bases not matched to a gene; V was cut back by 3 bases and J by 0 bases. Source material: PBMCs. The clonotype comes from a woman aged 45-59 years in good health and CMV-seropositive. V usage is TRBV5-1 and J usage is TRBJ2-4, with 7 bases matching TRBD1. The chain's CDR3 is CASSSETGLAKNIQYF. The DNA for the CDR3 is TGCGCCAGCAGCTCAGAGACAGGGCTAGCCAAAAACATTCAGTACTTC.